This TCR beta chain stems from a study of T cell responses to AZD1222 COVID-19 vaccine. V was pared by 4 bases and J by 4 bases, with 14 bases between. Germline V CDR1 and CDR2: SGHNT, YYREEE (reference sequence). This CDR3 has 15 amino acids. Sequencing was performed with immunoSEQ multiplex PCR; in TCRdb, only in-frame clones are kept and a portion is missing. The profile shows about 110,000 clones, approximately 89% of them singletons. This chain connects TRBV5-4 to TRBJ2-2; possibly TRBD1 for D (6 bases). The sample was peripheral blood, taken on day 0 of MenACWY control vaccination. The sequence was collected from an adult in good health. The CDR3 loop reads CASSAPGAATGELFF. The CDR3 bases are TGTGCCAGCAGCGCCCCAGGGGCGGCCACCGGGGAGCTGTTTTTT. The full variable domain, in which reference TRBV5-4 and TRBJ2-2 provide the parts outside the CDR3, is ETGVTQSPTHLIKTRGQQVTLRCSSQSGHNTVSWYQQALGQGPQFIFQYYREEENGRGNFPPRFSGLQFPNYSSELNVNALELDDSALYLCASSAPGAATGELFFGEGSRLTVL.